This TCR beta chain is from a study of blood T cell repertoires in COVID-19. Across the study: COVID-19 samples collected from the United States, Italy and Spain covered acute and convalescent phases.

In the original analysis: Counts of nucleated cells, estimated from reference gene primer amplification, were obtained. The assay was immunoSEQ multiplex PCR, and TCRdb's table has in-frame clones only and misses some. V and J calls and clone size are copied from that table; D and trimming were computed from the DNA. The data show about 180,000 clones, 80% to 90% seen once. Per the germline V gene, CDR1 is LNHDA and CDR2 is SQIVND (reference sequence). This CDR3 is 15 amino acids long. V was cut by 0 bases and J by 7 bases, with 10 bases left in between. The sample was peripheral blood. The genes are TRBV19 and TRBJ1-6; tentative D call: TRBD1 (6 bases). The TCR was taken from a human donor with active or convalescent COVID-19. The donor label of this sample is uncertain. The CDR3 nucleotides read TGTGCCAGTAGTATAGAGGACAGATCGAATTCACCCCTCCACTTT. It yields the protein CASSIEDRSNSPLHF.